One sample yielded the 2 T cell receptor beta chains listed below, sequenced in a study of CD8+ T cells in alopecia areata. RNA was extracted and reverse transcribed into cDNA as the sequencing template. This table comes from immunoSEQ multiplex PCR, and its TCRdb copy is limited to in-frame clones, with some not included. The sample comprises 200,000 to 250,000 clones, 40% to 45% of which are singletons, and 2.6% rests with the top ten. Treatment denoted: oral pan-JAK inhibitor, 5-10 mg twice daily. The sample here was CD4+ T cells sorted from blood, taken at approximately week 36, from a patient treated with tofacitinib. The receptors come from a human donor with alopecia areata.

The V and J genes are TRBV5-6 and TRBJ2-2, with no clear D. V lost 3 bases to trimming and J lost 5 bases, with 11 bases between them. This CDR3 has 14 residues. Germline V lookup: CDR1 SGHDT, CDR2 YYEEEE. The CDR3 coding sequence is TGTGCCAGCAGCTGGCAGGTATTGACCGGGGAGCTGTTTTTT. As protein: CASSWQVLTGELFF.

This clone has only one observation. This sequence joins TRBV30 and TRBJ2-7; D is unresolved. CDR1 is GTSNPN and CDR2 is SVGIG in the germline V gene (reference sequence). The CDR3 totals 13 residues. Between the trimmed V and J ends, which lost 2 bases and 3 bases, there was a span of 11 bases. The CDR3 loop reads CAWSISLNYEQYF. DNA for the CDR3: TGTGCCTGGAGTATATCGCTAAACTACGAGCAGTACTTC.